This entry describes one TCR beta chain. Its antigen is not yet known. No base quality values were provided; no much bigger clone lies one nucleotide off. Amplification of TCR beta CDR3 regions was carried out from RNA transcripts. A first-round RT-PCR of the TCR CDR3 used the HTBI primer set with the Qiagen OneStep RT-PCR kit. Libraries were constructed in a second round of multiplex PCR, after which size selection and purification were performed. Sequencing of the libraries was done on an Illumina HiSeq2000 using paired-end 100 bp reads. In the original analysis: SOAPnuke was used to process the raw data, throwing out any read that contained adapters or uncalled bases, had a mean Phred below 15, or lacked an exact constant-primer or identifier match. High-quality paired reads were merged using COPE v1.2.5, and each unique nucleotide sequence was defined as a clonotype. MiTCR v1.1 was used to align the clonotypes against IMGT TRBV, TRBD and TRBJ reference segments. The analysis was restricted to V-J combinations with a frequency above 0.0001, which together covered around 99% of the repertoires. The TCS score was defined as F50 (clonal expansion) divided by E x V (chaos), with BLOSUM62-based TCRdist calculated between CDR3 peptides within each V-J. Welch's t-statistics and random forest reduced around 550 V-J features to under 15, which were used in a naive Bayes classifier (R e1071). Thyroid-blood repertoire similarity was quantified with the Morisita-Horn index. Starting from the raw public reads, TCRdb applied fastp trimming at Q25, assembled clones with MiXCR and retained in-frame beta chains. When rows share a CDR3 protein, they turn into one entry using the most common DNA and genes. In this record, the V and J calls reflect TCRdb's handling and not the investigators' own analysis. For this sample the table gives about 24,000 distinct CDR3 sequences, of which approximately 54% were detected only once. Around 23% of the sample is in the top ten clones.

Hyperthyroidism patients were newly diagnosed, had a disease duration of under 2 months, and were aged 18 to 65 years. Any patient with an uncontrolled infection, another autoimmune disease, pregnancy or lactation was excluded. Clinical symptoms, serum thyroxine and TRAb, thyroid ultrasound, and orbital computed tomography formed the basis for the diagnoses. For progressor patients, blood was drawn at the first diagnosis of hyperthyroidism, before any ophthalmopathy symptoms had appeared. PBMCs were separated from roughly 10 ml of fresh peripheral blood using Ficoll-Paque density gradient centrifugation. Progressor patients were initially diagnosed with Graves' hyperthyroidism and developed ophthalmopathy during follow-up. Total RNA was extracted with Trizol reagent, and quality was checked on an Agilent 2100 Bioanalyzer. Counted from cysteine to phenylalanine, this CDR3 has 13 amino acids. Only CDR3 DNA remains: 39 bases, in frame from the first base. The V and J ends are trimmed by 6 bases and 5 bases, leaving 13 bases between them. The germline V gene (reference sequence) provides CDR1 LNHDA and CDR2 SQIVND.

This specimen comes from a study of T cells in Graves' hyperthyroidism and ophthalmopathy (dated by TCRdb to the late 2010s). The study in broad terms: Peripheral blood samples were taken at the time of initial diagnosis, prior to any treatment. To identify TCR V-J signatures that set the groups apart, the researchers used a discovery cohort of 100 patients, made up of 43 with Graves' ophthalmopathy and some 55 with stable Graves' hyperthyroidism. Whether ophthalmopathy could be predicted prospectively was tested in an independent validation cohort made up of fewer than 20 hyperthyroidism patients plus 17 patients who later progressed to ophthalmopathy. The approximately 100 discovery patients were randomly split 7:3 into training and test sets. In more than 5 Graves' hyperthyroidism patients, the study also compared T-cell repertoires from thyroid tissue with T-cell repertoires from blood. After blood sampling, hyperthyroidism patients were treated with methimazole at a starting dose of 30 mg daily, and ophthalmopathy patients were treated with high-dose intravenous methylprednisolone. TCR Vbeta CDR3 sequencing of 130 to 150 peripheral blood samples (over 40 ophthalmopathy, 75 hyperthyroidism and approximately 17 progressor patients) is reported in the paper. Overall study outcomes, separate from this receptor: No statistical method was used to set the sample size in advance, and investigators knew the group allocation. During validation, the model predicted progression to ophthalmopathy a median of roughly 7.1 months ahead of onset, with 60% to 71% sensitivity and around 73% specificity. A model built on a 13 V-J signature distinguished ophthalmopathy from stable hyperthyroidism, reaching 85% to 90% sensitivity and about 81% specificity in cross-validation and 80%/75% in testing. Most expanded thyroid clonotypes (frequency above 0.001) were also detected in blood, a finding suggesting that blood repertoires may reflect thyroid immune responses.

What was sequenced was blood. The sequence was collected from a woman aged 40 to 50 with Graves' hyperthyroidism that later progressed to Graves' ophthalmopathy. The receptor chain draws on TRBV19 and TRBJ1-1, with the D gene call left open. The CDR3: CASSLGSWTEAFF. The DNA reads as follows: TGTGCCAGTAGCCTCGGGAGTTGGACTGAAGCTTTCTTT.